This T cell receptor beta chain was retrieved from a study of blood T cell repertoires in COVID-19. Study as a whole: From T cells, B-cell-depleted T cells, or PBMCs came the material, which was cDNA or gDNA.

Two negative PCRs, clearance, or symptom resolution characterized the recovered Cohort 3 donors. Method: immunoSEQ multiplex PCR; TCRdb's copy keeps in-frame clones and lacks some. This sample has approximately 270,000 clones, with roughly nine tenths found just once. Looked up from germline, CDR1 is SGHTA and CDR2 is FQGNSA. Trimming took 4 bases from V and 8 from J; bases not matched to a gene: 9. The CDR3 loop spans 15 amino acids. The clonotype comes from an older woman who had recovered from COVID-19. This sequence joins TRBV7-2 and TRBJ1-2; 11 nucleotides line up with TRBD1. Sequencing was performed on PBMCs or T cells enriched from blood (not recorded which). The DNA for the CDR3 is TGTGCCAGCAGCTCCCAGGGACAGGGGGTTGGCGGCTACACCTTC. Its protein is CASSSQGQGVGGYTF.